These T cell receptor beta chains were read from a single sample in a study of regulatory T cells in long-lasting Graves disease. Via MiXCR, TCRdb re-called the multiplex PCR reads, giving one row per CDR3 protein. Among about 530,000 distinct CDR3 sequences listed, approximately 16% were seen once. This sample also belongs to another study, concerning T cells in Graves' hyperthyroidism and ophthalmopathy.

The material sequenced was peripheral blood mononuclear cells (PBMCs), taken at new diagnosis, from a patient treated with antithyroid drugs. These receptors were taken from a woman in her forties or fifties with Graves disease. Both conserved end residues are part of each CDR3. A D gene is named only where the DNA matches it firmly. The listing skips clone size in some rows; elsewhere it reads once, few, many or a size class.

j_gene	v_gene	len	d_gene	abundance	CDR3aa	CDR3nt
TRBJ2-1	TRBV3-1	17	-	many	CASSQENPYSSYNEQFF	TGTGCCAGCAGCCAAGAGAATCCCTACAGCTCCTACAATGAGCAGTTCTTC
TRBJ2-3	TRBV7-9	18	-	many	CASSLVLGSRGGADTQYF	TGTGCCAGCAGCTTAGTTCTAGGTTCGAGGGGAGGAGCAGATACGCAGTATTTT
TRBJ1-2	TRBV2	14	-	many	CASSEGTFNYGYTF	TGTGCCAGCAGTGAAGGGACCTTTAACTATGGCTACACCTTC
TRBJ1-5	TRBV20-1	13	-	-	CSASEDLNQPQHF	TGCAGTGCTAGTGAGGACCTCAATCAGCCCCAGCATTTT
TRBJ1-1	TRBV6-9	14	-	few	CASSYRYPNTEAFF	TGTGCCAGCAGTTATCGTTACCCGAACACTGAAGCTTTCTTT
TRBJ2-7	TRBV19	12	-	few	CASSIGPYEQYF	TGTGCCAGTAGTATTGGGCCCTACGAGCAGTACTTC
TRBJ1-2	TRBV27	14	-	few	CASRPGWDSYGYTF	TGTGCCAGCAGACCAGGATGGGACTCCTATGGCTACACCTTC
TRBJ2-5	TRBV7-2	15	TRBD2	-	CASSSRRGGRETQYF	TGTGCCAGCAGCTCCCGGCGGGGGGGCAGGGAGACCCAGTACTTC
TRBJ1-2	TRBV14	14	-	-	CASSQDGAPYGYTF	TGTGCCAGCAGCCAAGATGGGGCCCCCTATGGCTACACCTTC
TRBJ2-5	TRBV7-2	13	TRBD1	many	CASRKGAQETQYF	TGTGCCAGCAGGAAGGGGGCCCAAGAGACCCAGTACTTC
TRBJ2-7	TRBV5-5	15	TRBD1	many	CASSTVGQGSYEQYF	TGTGCCAGCAGCACGGTGGGACAGGGGTCCTACGAGCAGTACTTC
TRBJ2-3	TRBV12-3/TRBV12-4	14	-	many	CASSTYGEFGTQYF	TGTGCCAGCAGCACATACGGGGAGTTCGGTACGCAGTATTTT
TRBJ2-7	TRBV3-1	12	-	-	CASSQENGWQYF	TGTGCCAGCAGCCAAGAAAATGGGTGGCAGTACTTC
TRBJ1-2	TRBV29-1	13	-	few	CSVESLANYGYTF	TGCAGCGTTGAATCCTTAGCTAACTATGGCTACACCTTC
TRBJ2-2	TRBV6-1	15	-	few	CASSDLGLAGGELFF	TGTGCCAGCAGTGATTTAGGGTTGGCGGGCGGGGAGCTGTTTTTT
TRBJ1-6	TRBV11-2	14	TRBD1	-	CASSPGQALSPLHF	TGTGCCAGCAGCCCGGGACAGGCGCTTTCACCCCTCCACTTT
TRBJ2-7	TRBV6-2/TRBV6-3	14	-	many	CASSYDAGSYEQYF	TGTGCCAGCAGTTACGACGCGGGATCCTACGAGCAGTACTTC
TRBJ1-1	TRBV5-1	14	TRBD1	-	CASSHQGVNTEALF	TGCGCCAGCAGCCATCAGGGGGTGAACACTGAAGCTCTCTTT
TRBJ1-2	TRBV12-3/TRBV12-4	15	TRBD1	many	CASRGRTGRNYGYTF	TGTGCCAGCAGGGGCAGGACAGGCCGTAACTATGGCTACACCTTC
TRBJ1-2	TRBV3-1	17	TRBD1	many	CASSQAWDRPPRDGYTF	TGTGCCAGCAGCCAAGCGTGGGACAGGCCACCGCGGGATGGCTACACCTTC
TRBJ1-5	TRBV4-1	15	-	few	CASSQRIGSDQPQHF	TGCGCCAGCAGCCAAAGAATAGGGTCTGATCAGCCCCAGCATTTT
TRBJ2-1	TRBV12-3/TRBV12-4	15	-	few	CASSLGASPYNEQFF	TGTGCCAGCAGTTTGGGGGCTAGCCCCTACAATGAGCAGTTCTTC
TRBJ2-5	TRBV15	16	-	-	CATSRELVGGVETQYF	TGTGCCACCAGCAGAGAGCTGGTAGGGGGAGTTGAGACCCAGTACTTC
TRBJ2-3	TRBV27	16	TRBD2	few	CASSGWGAGALDTQYF	TGTGCCAGCAGCGGGTGGGGAGCGGGGGCCCTGGATACGCAGTATTTT
TRBJ2-7	TRBV28	14	-	many	CASSIGTHSYEQYF	TGTGCCAGCAGCATCGGGACTCACTCCTACGAGCAGTACTTC